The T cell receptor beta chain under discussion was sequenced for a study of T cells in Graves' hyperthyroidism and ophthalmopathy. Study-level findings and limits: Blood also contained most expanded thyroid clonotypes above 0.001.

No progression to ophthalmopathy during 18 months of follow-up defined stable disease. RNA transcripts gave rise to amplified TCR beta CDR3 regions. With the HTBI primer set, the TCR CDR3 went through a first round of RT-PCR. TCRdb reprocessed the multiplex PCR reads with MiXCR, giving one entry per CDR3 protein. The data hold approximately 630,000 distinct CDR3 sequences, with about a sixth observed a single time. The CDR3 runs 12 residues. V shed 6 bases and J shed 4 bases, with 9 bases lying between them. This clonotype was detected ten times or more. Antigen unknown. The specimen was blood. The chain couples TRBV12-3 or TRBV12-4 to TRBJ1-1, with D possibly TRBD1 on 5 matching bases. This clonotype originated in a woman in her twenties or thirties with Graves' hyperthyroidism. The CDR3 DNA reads TGTGCCAGCAGCTCCGGGACCACTGAAGCTTTCTTT. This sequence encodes CASSSGTTEAFF.